This T cell receptor (beta chain) is from a study of response to subunit inactivated influenza vaccine. General study points: The authors proposed limited new T cell recruitment per seasonal influenza vaccination.

Each CDR3 protein gets one entry after TCRdb re-called the RT-PCR reads with MiXCR. Among about 650,000 distinct CDR3 sequences listed, approximately 14% were seen once. This clonotype was observed at least ten times. Its antigen remains unidentified. The specimen was PBMCs from blood, collected roughly 13 days after vaccination. The clonotype was recovered from a man aged 45 to 65 who received an inactivated influenza vaccine.

In DNA, the CDR3 is TGTGCCAGCAGCTTAGAACATTACGCTTACAATGAGCAGTTCTTC. Protein product: CASSLEHYAYNEQFF. The rearrangement joins TRBV7-9 to TRBJ2-1; no clear D. The CDR3 covers 15 residues. The germline V gene encodes CDR1 SEHNR and CDR2 FQNEAQ (reference sequence). With 1 base removed from V and 4 bases from J, the gap between germline ends came to 11 bases.